Described below is a single TCR beta chain sequence and its context. Its antigen is unidentified. CDR3 length: 15 amino acids. Germline CDR1 reads MNHNY; CDR2 reads SVGAGI (reference sequence). V lost 4 bases to trimming and J lost 0 bases, with 11 bases between them. The entry originates in a study of T cell responses to AZD1222 COVID-19 vaccine. General study points: Reportedly, nearly half the spike-specific TCRs target unmutated variant regions.

Measured with immunoSEQ multiplex PCR; TCRdb has only the in-frame clones, and not every one. Here the sample spans 120,000 to 150,000 clones, roughly 80% being singletons. The sequenced sample was peripheral blood, obtained on day 0 of MenACWY control vaccination. This rearrangement joins TRBV6-6 to TRBJ2-3; possible D gene TRBD1, 6 bases. This clonotype was obtained from an adult in good health. The CDR3 spells CASSFPTGSTDTQYF. DNA of the CDR3: TGTGCCAGCAGTTTCCCTACAGGGAGCACAGATACGCAGTATTTT.